A single T cell receptor (beta chain) is shown here with its context. Its matching antigen is unknown. The same CDR3 arises from other DNA sequences in this sample as well. The sample originates from a study of shared clonotypes between healthy human individuals. Splitting of each subset's genomic DNA was done evenly across several immunoSEQ plates. The method was immunoSEQ multiplex PCR; TCRdb's version includes in-frame clones alone and lacks a portion of them. Of about 1,800,000 clones in the sample, approximately 94% were seen once. CDR3 length equals 14 residues. Trimming cost V 0 bases and J 4 bases, with 9 bases left between them. CDR1 and CDR2 (germline): PRHDT, FYEKMQ (reference sequence). Findings and caveats of the study: Rarefaction indicated that sorted-subset sequencing remained incomplete although depth was large. Generally, naive subsets came out with larger estimated richness than memory subsets.

Naive-designated CD8 cells lacked CD45RO, were positively enriched for CCR7, and omitted terminally differentiated effector memory CD45RA+ cells. The donors, healthy adults who were HIV-negative, had experienced no recent acute infections or vaccinations. The receptor's source is a man aged 18 to 30 in good health. Specimen: naive CD8+ T cells sorted from blood. This chain links TRBV13 with TRBJ1-1, with a tentative D call TRBD1 (5 bases). The CDR3 loop reads CASSLGRGGTEAFF. The CDR3 region has the DNA TGTGCCAGCAGCTTAGGCCGCGGGGGCACTGAAGCTTTCTTT.